This entry describes one T cell receptor beta chain. CDR1 is MNHNY and CDR2 is SVGAGI in the germline V gene (reference sequence). Trimming cost V 2 bases and J 5 bases, with 9 bases left between them. CDR3 size: 13 residues. All patients were mismatch repair deficient, assessed by either PCR or immunohistochemistry. Generated by immunoSEQ multiplex PCR, the TCRdb table keeps only in-frame clones and is missing some. The sample records 100,000 or so clones, 82% being singletons. This specimen comes from a study of PD-1 blockade in mismatch repair-deficient tumors. Study summary: Patients had 11 to 13 mismatch repair-deficient cancer types and were previously treated and progressing.

This specimen consisted of peripheral blood, obtained 35 to 37 weeks after starting pembrolizumab. The gene calls are TRBV6-6 and TRBJ2-5; D not resolved. The TCR sequence derives from an adult with mismatch repair-deficient cancer. DNA for the CDR3: TGTGCCAGCAGTTACCTGCTGCGGGAGACCCAGTACTTC. Protein: CASSYLLRETQYF.